This entry is about one T cell receptor (beta chain). These data belong to a study of blood T cell repertoires in COVID-19. Study-wide context: The samples span acute and convalescent COVID-19 from the United States, Italy and Spain. Sources were T cells, B-cell-depleted T cells, or PBMCs; the material itself was cDNA or gDNA.

Per the original data handling: Estimation of nucleated cell counts relied on the amplification of reference gene primers. The protocol was immunoSEQ multiplex PCR, while the TCRdb copy is restricted to in-frame clones and leaves out a portion. The DNA gave D and trimming, while V, J and clone size come from that table. The sample contains about 170,000 clones, approximately 83% of which appear only once. The CDR3 contains 14 residues. V lost 3 bases and J lost 1, with 8 bases in between. Germline V gives CDR1 SGDLS, CDR2 YYNGEE. This TCR came from an older woman with acute or convalescent COVID-19. The sample was peripheral blood. This chain connects TRBV9 to TRBJ2-1; D call uncertain. In DNA, the CDR3 is TGTGCCAGCAGCGGAGATAGTTCCTACAATGAGCAGTTCTTC. Translating it yields CASSGDSSYNEQFF.